This TCR beta chain derives from a study of blood T cells in healthy people across ages. This clonotype was observed a handful of times. Its antigen is not identified. Study outcomes and limitations: Estimated diversity across one million T cells was deemed an underestimate.

The CDR3 runs to 17 residues. The trim removed 3 bases at V and 0 bases at J, leaving 6 bases unmatched. Per germline, CDR1 SQVTM and CDR2 ANQGSEA. Extractions gave at least 6 micrograms of total RNA per sample. It was with a sample-barcoded 5' primer and a J-beta primer mix that a second PCR of roughly 7 to 12 cycles was run. MiXCR, applied by TCRdb to the 5' RACE reads, yields one record per CDR3 protein. The sample holds 1.5 million to 2 million distinct CDR3 sequences, 39% seen once. The rearrangement links TRBV29-1 to TRBJ2-5; the match to TRBD2 covers 14 bases. The clonotype was recovered from a human donor in good health. Source material: blood. This CDR3 is CSVDAGLAGVYQETQYF. In DNA, the CDR3 is TGCAGCGTTGATGCGGGACTAGCGGGGGTGTACCAAGAGACCCAGTACTTC. The variable domain in full, completed from reference TRBV29-1 and TRBJ2-5, reads SAVISQKPSRDICQRGTSLTIQCQVDSQVTMMFWYRQQPGQSLTLIATANQGSEATYESGFVIDKFPISRPNLTFSTLTVSNMSPEDSSIYLCSVDAGLAGVYQETQYFGPGTRLLVL.